A selection of T cell receptor beta chains follows, all from one sample in a study of blood T cell repertoires in COVID-19. Here immunoSEQ multiplex PCR was the method, and the copy in TCRdb shows in-frame clones only, minus some. Among approximately 450,000 clones listed, around nine tenths were seen once. Sequences were obtained from PBMCs or T cells enriched from blood (not recorded which). The receptors shown here come from a woman between 18 and 29 years old with acute COVID-19. Each CDR3 is given without its conserved first and last residue. The D gene is left open where the match is weak.

V gene,J gene,D gene,CDR3 protein
TRBV5-8,TRBJ1-1,-,ASSLAGGGGTEAF
TRBV11-2,TRBJ2-7,TRBD2,ASSRSGKEQY
TRBV19,TRBJ2-1,-,ASGLTGSYNEQF
TRBV28,TRBJ2-2,TRBD1,ASSSPRQGRKTGELF
TRBV10-2,TRBJ2-3,-,ASSEYRGSDTQY
TRBV10-3,TRBJ1-6,TRBD1,AISGGQYNSPLH
TRBV27,TRBJ1-5,-,ASSLASYQPQH
TRBV10-3,TRBJ2-2,TRBD1,AISVTTGTGELF
TRBV12-5,TRBJ2-3,-,ASGTSADTQY
TRBV6-4,TRBJ2-2,-,ASSDSLLMSTGELF
TRBV7-2,TRBJ1-5,TRBD1,ASSLETGGYQPQH
TRBV6-5,TRBJ2-1,-,ASSPDGLGEQF
TRBV24-1,TRBJ2-5,-,ATSDLEETQY
TRBV14,TRBJ1-3,-,ASSSPGSFSGNTIY
TRBV9,TRBJ1-2,-,ASSVAGTNYGYT
TRBV12-5,TRBJ2-1,TRBD2,ASGLVNRVGGLAGGPQYNEQF
TRBV27,TRBJ2-7,TRBD1,ASSLTGGYEQY
TRBV5-8,TRBJ1-5,TRBD1,ASSRRDRVSGNQPQH
TRBV18,TRBJ1-4,TRBD1,ASSPIPGQGNEKLF
TRBV7-2,TRBJ2-5,TRBD1,ASSLAPGDRQETQY
TRBV7-9,TRBJ2-5,TRBD1,ASRLHTGVQETQY
TRBV20-1,TRBJ1-1,-,SAGEAF
TRBV5-8,TRBJ1-6,-,ASSLGPPPLH
TRBV9,TRBJ1-1,TRBD1,ASSVEQGGEAF
TRBV18,TRBJ1-1,-,ASSTDRNTEAF
TRBV2,TRBJ2-3,-,ASSSTISTDTQY
TRBV6-1,TRBJ1-1,-,ASSENGGVTEAF
TRBV7-8,TRBJ1-4,-,ASSVPGPRGLYEKLF
TRBV7-9,TRBJ2-1,TRBD2,ASSLGRGLAGPYNEQF
TRBV5-1,TRBJ2-7,-,ASSLVVTEYEQY
TRBV27,TRBJ2-1,TRBD2,ASSLPRGGDNEQF
TRBV15,TRBJ2-3,TRBD2,ATSRDLPGGPTDTQY
TRBV27,TRBJ1-5,TRBD1,ASSTGTGARQPQH
TRBV28,TRBJ1-4,-,ASRPDRLNEKLF
TRBV5-1,TRBJ2-3,-,ASSLVIGGRTDTQY
TRBV11-2,TRBJ2-3,TRBD2,ASSLRVAGGLQDTQY
TRBV6-5,TRBJ2-7,TRBD2,ASSYSVSGAYEQY
TRBV13,TRBJ2-5,TRBD1,ASSPGQGLSQETQY
TRBV7-2,TRBJ2-4,-,ASSVATQTKNIQY
TRBV5-8,TRBJ1-1,-,ASSWGGGNTEAF
TRBV9,TRBJ2-7,TRBD1,ASSVDIRGRDEQY
TRBV7-2,TRBJ2-7,-,ASSSKGSSYEQY
TRBV21-1,TRBJ2-1,-,ASVKGGYNEQF
TRBV27,TRBJ1-5,-,ASSLTPGGVDQPQH
TRBV7-9,TRBJ2-7,-,ASTPLNYEQY
TRBV7-2,TRBJ2-1,-,ASSPAGVSVNEQF
TRBV7-9,TRBJ2-2,TRBD1,ASSPGQGSTGELF
TRBV19,TRBJ1-6,-,ASSIAKAGTYNSPLH
TRBV10-3,TRBJ2-7,-,AITKTGSGDEQY
TRBV27,TRBJ2-1,TRBD2,ASSRPGLALYNEQF
TRBV9,TRBJ2-2,TRBD2,ASSVVSGGVTGELF
TRBV6-2/TRBV6-3,TRBJ1-5,TRBD1,ASSVQQGAYSNQPQH
TRBV9,TRBJ2-6,TRBD1,ASSIGTANSGANVLT
TRBV6-5,TRBJ1-1,-,ASSKTENTEAF
TRBV28,TRBJ2-5,-,ASSPLWTRIRYQDRVTQY
TRBV6-2/TRBV6-3,TRBJ1-2,-,ASSSRSPDTPYGYT
TRBV5-4,TRBJ1-2,TRBD1,ASSLEGAAGGYGYT
TRBV20-1,TRBJ1-2,-,SAHRDGYT
TRBV6-5,TRBJ2-4,TRBD2,ASSGGKAKNIQY
TRBV18,TRBJ1-5,-,ASSSGGQPQH